The source of this T cell receptor beta chain is a study of blood T cell repertoires in COVID-19. Whole-study context: The study drew acute and convalescent COVID-19 samples from the United States, Italy and Spain. From T cells, B-cell-depleted T cells, or PBMCs came the material, which was cDNA or gDNA.

Cohort assignment relied on participant-reported clinical history. In the authors' workflow: The assay estimated nucleated cells by amplifying reference gene primers. The assay was immunoSEQ multiplex PCR, and TCRdb's table has in-frame clones only and misses some. The DNA was the basis for D and trimming; V, J and clone size are from that table. Seen here are about 120,000 clones, 80% to 85% observed once, and the top ten hold around 3.9%. The sequence derives from a woman aged 25 to 45 who had recovered from COVID-19. Sequencing was carried out using PBMCs or T cells enriched from blood (not recorded which).

The CDR3 is CASSRGRAGQRELFF. The CDR3 DNA is TGTGCCAGCAGTCGTGGGCGAGCGGGCCAAAGGGAGCTGTTTTTT. The V call is TRBV5-4, the J call TRBJ2-2; D is possibly TRBD2 (6 bases). Trimming removed 5 bases at V and 9 bases at J, with 20 bases between. Germline CDR1 SGHNT, CDR2 YYREEE (reference sequence). This CDR3 region has 15 residues.